One and the same sample provided the 22 T cell receptor beta chains below, sequenced in a study of technical replicates of blood from a handful of donors. Sequenced by immunoSEQ multiplex PCR; TCRdb stores in-frame clones only, minus some. Counted here are about 49,000 clones, about 93% occurring once; the ten biggest clones make up about 3.9%. What was sequenced was PBMCs. The receptors were sampled from a human donor in good health. Some clones in this sample may be carry-over from other donors' samples.

The genes are TRBV13 and TRBJ2-7, with 12 bases matching TRBD2. Germline V gene lookup returns CDR1 PRHDT and CDR2 FYEKMQ (reference sequence). With 2 bases clipped from V and 3 bases from J, the junction kept 8 bases outside the gene matches. There are 17 residues in the CDR3. The CDR3 sequence is CASSLTTGLAGDYEQYF. The DNA of the CDR3 is TGTGCCAGCAGCTTAACCACGGGACTAGCGGGTGACTACGAGCAGTACTTC.

The rearrangement joins TRBV5-1 to TRBJ1-1; 9 bases agree with TRBD1. The trim removed 5 bases at V and 5 bases at J, leaving 7 bases unmatched. This CDR3 has 14 amino acids. Germline V gene lookup returns CDR1 SGHRS and CDR2 YFSETQ. The chain's CDR3 is CASSSGTGRTEAFF. CDR3 in DNA: TGCGCCAGCAGTTCCGGGACAGGGAGGACTGAAGCTTTCTTT.

This clone was seen only a few times. V and J are TRBV12-5 and TRBJ1-1; a weak D match, TRBD1 (6 bases). V dropped 7 bases and J dropped 9 bases, with 12 bases sitting between them. This CDR3 spans 11 amino acids. Germline CDR1 and CDR2: LGHNT and FRNRAP. The DNA for the CDR3 is TGTGCTAGTGCTCCGGGACAAAAAGCTTTCTTT. It codes for CASAPGQKAFF.

V usage is TRBV6-4 and J usage is TRBJ1-2, with D perhaps TRBD1 (5 bases). CDR1 and CDR2 from the germline V gene are MRHNA and SNTAGT. The CDR3 runs to 15 residues. Trimming stripped 0 bases from V and 4 bases from J, with 12 bases between. The CDR3 reads CASSDSSQGFYGYTF. DNA for the CDR3: TGTGCCAGCAGTGACTCGTCCCAGGGATTCTATGGCTACACCTTC.

The chain uses TRBV7-3 and TRBJ1-3; 9 nucleotides align to TRBD1. V was clipped by 6 bases and J by 3 bases; unmatched bases: 21. Per germline, CDR1 SGHTA and CDR2 FQGTGA. CDR3 length equals 20 residues. In DNA, the CDR3 is TGTGCCAGCAGACCCACCCAAGGGACAGGGCCGGCTAGGAGTGGAAACACCATATATTTT. It encodes CASRPTQGTGPARSGNTIYF.

The chain combines TRBV10-3 with TRBJ1-5; the match to TRBD1 covers 8 bases. Germline V gene sequence: CDR1 ENHRY, CDR2 SYGVKD. The CDR3 runs 14 residues. V lost 3 bases and J lost 6; bases outside the gene matches: 4. The CDR3: CAISEQGEGQPQHF. CDR3 nucleotides: TGTGCCATCAGTGAACAGGGGGAAGGTCAGCCCCAGCATTTT.

CDR3 residues: CASSDPVGDRGLFGYTF. CDR3 nucleotides: TGTGCCAGCAGTGACCCGGTAGGGGACAGGGGGCTTTTTGGCTACACCTTC. V is TRBV25-1 and J is TRBJ1-2, with 12 bases matching TRBD1. This CDR3 contains 17 residues. Germline values: CDR1 MGHDK, CDR2 SYGVNS. Trimming took 3 bases from V and 7 from J; bases not matched to a gene: 12.

The CDR3 here is CASSVRQGATNEKLFF. The DNA for the CDR3 is TGTGCCAGCAGCGTAAGACAGGGTGCAACTAATGAAAAACTGTTTTTT. This chain uses TRBV7-9 with TRBJ1-4; 7 positions agree with TRBD1. The CDR3 is 16 amino acids. The V and J ends lost 5 bases and 0 bases, in that order; junction bases with no gene match: 6. Germline V gives CDR1 SEHNR, CDR2 FQNEAQ (reference sequence).

The rearrangement links TRBV6-6 to TRBJ1-2; the match to TRBD1 covers 9 bases. The germline V gene has CDR1 MNHNY and CDR2 SVGAGI (reference sequence). The CDR3 has 15 residues. With 4 bases clipped from V and 3 bases from J, the junction kept 6 bases outside the gene matches. CDR3 amino acids: CASSSPGQGDYGYTF. Here the CDR3 DNA reads TGTGCCAGCAGTTCTCCGGGACAGGGAGACTATGGCTACACCTTC.

The chain links TRBV7-2 to TRBJ2-7; tentatively, D is TRBD1 (6 bases). V was shortened by 2 bases and J by 6 bases, with 11 bases between the two germline ends. The CDR3 totals 13 residues. Germline CDR1 and CDR2: SGHTA and FQGNSA. CDR3 nucleotides: TGTGCCAGCAGCTTACTAGCCAGGGGCGAGCAGTACTTC. It codes for CASSLLARGEQYF.

This clone has more than one count but fewer than ten. The chain uses TRBV18 and TRBJ1-6; the match to TRBD1 covers 10 bases. This CDR3 is built from 15 residues. The germline V gene has CDR1 KGHSH and CDR2 LQKENI. With V trimmed by 5 bases and J by 9 bases, 7 bases remained unmatched. The CDR3 protein is CASSDPGQGISPLHF. CDR3 in DNA: TGTGCCAGCTCAGACCCGGGACAGGGGATTTCACCCCTCCACTTT.

This clone was counted a few times. V is TRBV2 and J is TRBJ1-1; D ambiguous. Germline CDR1 SNHLY, CDR2 FYNNEI. V lost 4 bases and J 0 bases, leaving 6 bases between the germline ends. This CDR3 comprises 13 residues. DNA for the CDR3: TGTGCCAGCAGTGTCGGGATGAACACTGAAGCTTTCTTT. Amino acids: CASSVGMNTEAFF.

This clone appeared a single time. The J gene is TRBJ1-1, the V gene TRBV11-3; 9 bases are a match to TRBD1. The length of the CDR3 is 13 residues. Looked up from germline, CDR1 is SGHNT and CDR2 is YENEEA. With V trimmed by 9 bases and J by 3 bases, 5 bases remained unmatched. The CDR3 region is CASSGTGHTEAFF. The CDR3 bases are TGTGCCAGTAGCGGGACAGGGCACACTGAAGCTTTCTTT. The full variable domain, with the rest looked up from reference TRBV11-3 and TRBJ1-1, is EAGVVQSPRYKIIEKKQPVAFWCNPISGHNTLYWYLQNLGQGPELLIRYENEEAVDDSQLPKDRFSAERLKGVDSTLKIQPAELGDSAVYLCASSGTGHTEAFFGQGTRLTVV.

This clone showed up just a few times. The V call is TRBV4-3, the J call TRBJ2-1; TRBD2 aligns across 10 bases. This CDR3 has 16 residues. The trim removed 0 bases at V and 7 bases at J, leaving 6 bases unmatched. Germline lookup yields CDR1 LGHNA and CDR2 YSLEER. CDR3 loop: CASSQEASGSLNEQFF. The CDR3 nucleotides are TGCGCCAGCAGCCAAGAGGCTAGCGGGAGTTTGAATGAGCAGTTCTTC.

The rearrangement joins TRBV5-6 to TRBJ1-1; D might be TRBD1 (6 bases). The CDR3 extends over 14 amino acids. Germline CDR1 reads SGHDT; CDR2 reads YYEEEE. V was trimmed by 7 bases and J by 5 bases, leaving 18 bases between them. The CDR3 reads CASSWGQVMTEAFF. CDR3 nucleotide sequence: TGTGCCAGCTCATGGGGACAAGTAATGACTGAAGCTTTCTTT.

The chain combines TRBV6-5 with TRBJ1-1; unclear D gene. The V end lost 6 bases, the J end lost 0 bases, and 14 bases lay between the germline ends. Germline V gene lookup returns CDR1 MNHEY and CDR2 SVGAGI. The CDR3 covers 15 residues. CDR3 protein: CASRIEVTMNTEAFF. CDR3 bases: TGTGCCAGCAGAATCGAGGTTACTATGAACACTGAAGCTTTCTTT.

DNA of the CDR3: TGTGCCAGCAGCCCAGGTAGACAGGGATCCTACAATGAGCAGTTCTTC. This encodes CASSPGRQGSYNEQFF. V and J are TRBV11-1 and TRBJ2-1, with 7 bases lining up with TRBD1. The CDR3 runs 16 residues. Germline CDR1 reads SGHAT; CDR2 reads FQDESV (reference sequence). After removal of 5 bases from V and 1 base from J, the junction contained 8 bases not matched to a gene.

Concerning this clone itself: The identical CDR3 is also encoded by other nucleotide sequences in the sample. The chain recombines TRBV4-1 with TRBJ1-4; weak D call: TRBD1 (5 bases). Germline lookup yields CDR1 MGHRA and CDR2 YSYEKL. This CDR3 has 13 residues. V lost 3 bases to trimming and J lost 7 bases, with 9 bases between them. This CDR3 reads CASSQTRGEKLFF. DNA of the CDR3: TGCGCCAGCAGCCAGACAAGGGGTGAAAAACTGTTTTTT.

A single count supports this clone. The V and J genes are TRBV5-1 and TRBJ1-6; 9 nucleotides match TRBD1. J lost 7 bases, V lost 3 bases, and 8 bases had no gene match. The CDR3 runs to 16 residues. The germline V gene encodes CDR1 SGHRS and CDR2 YFSETQ. The CDR3 region is CASSSDRGGWNSPLHF. CDR3 bases: TGCGCCAGCAGCTCGGACAGGGGAGGATGGAATTCACCCCTCCACTTT.

This chain links TRBV27 with TRBJ2-1, with 8 bases matching TRBD2. This CDR3 spans 16 amino acids. V gave up 1 base and J gave up 8 bases; unmatched junction bases: 10. Per the germline V gene, CDR1 is MNHEY and CDR2 is SMNVEV (reference sequence). DNA for the CDR3: TGTGCCAGCAGTTTATATCCAGCGGGAGTTTTCTATGAGCAGTTCTTC. Amino acid sequence: CASSLYPAGVFYEQFF.

The chain couples TRBV7-9 to TRBJ1-4; maybe TRBD1 (5 bases). Germline V gene data show CDR1 as SEHNR and CDR2 as FQNEAQ (reference sequence). CDR3 length: 14 amino acids. Trimming left V 1 base short and J 6 bases short, with 9 bases between. The CDR3 loop reads CASSLGDWDEKLFF. The CDR3 DNA is TGTGCCAGCAGCTTAGGGGACTGGGATGAAAAACTGTTTTTT.

In this sample, this clone turned up once. The V gene is TRBV13, the J gene TRBJ2-2, with TRBD1 matching over 11 bases. The CDR3 is made up of 16 amino acids. CDR1 is PRHDT and CDR2 is FYEKMQ in the germline V gene (reference sequence). Trimming took 1 base from V and 5 from J; bases not matched to a gene: 3. The CDR3 spells CASSLAGQGDTGELFF. CDR3 DNA sequence: TGTGCCAGCAGCTTAGCGGGACAGGGGGATACCGGGGAGCTGTTTTTT.